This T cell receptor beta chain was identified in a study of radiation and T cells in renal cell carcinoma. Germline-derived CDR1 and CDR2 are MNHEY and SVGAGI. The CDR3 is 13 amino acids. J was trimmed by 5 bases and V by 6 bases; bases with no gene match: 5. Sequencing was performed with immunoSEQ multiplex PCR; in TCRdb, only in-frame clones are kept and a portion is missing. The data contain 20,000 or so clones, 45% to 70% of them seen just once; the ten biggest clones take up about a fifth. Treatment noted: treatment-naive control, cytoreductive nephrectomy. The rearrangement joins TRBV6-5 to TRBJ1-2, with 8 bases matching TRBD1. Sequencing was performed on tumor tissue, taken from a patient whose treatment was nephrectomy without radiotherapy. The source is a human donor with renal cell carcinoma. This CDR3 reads CASSWTGSYGYTF. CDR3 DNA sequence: TGTGCCAGCAGCTGGACAGGGAGTTATGGCTACACCTTC.